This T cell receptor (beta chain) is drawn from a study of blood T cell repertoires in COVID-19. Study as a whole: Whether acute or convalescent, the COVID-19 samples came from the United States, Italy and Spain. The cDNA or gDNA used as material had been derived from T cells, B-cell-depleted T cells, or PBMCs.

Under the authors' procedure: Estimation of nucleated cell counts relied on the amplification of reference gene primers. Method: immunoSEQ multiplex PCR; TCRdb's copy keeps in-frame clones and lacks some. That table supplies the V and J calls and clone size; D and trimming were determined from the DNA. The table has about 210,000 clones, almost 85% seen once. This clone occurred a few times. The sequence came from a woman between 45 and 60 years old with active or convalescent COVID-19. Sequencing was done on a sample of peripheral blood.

The CDR3 protein is CASSALVQGRVHSNQPQHF. The CDR3 DNA reads as TGTGCCAGCAGTGCCTTAGTCCAGGGAAGGGTCCATAGCAATCAGCCCCAGCATTTT. The V and J genes are TRBV6-4 and TRBJ1-5, with D maybe TRBD1 (5 bases). The CDR3 is made up of 19 amino acids. Trimming left V 4 bases short and J 0 bases short, with 22 bases between. CDR1 is MRHNA and CDR2 is SNTAGT in the germline V gene.